What follows are 22 T cell receptor beta chains derived from one specimen sequenced in a study of blood T cells in healthy people across ages. A second 7 to 11 cycle PCR used barcoded and J-beta primers. TCRdb re-called the 5' RACE reads with MiXCR, one entry per CDR3 protein. The table shows around 1.5 million distinct CDR3 sequences, with approximately 59% occurring only once. The sample comprised blood. The receptors come from a young man in good health.

With respect to this clonotype: A read error may produce the germline difference seen at one junction end. This chain uses TRBV6-5 with TRBJ1-2; a weak D match, TRBD1 (5 bases). The CDR3 spans 14 residues. Germline V CDR1 and CDR2: MNHEY, SVGAGI. This chain's CDR3 is CASSRTGTVYGHTF. CDR3 bases: TGTGCCAGCAGTCGAACGGGGACCGTCTATGGCCACACCTTC.

The chain recombines TRBV4-1 with TRBJ2-7; D is ambiguous. Germline V gene data show CDR1 as MGHRA and CDR2 as YSYEKL. The CDR3 has 16 residues. Trimming took 4 bases from V and 0 from J, leaving 16 bases between them. CDR3 residues: CASSPPGSDSSYEQYF. In nucleotides, the CDR3 is TGCGCCAGCAGCCCTCCTGGGTCCGATAGCTCCTACGAGCAGTACTTC.

The rearrangement joins TRBV28 to TRBJ2-2, with TRBD2 as a possible D gene (6 bases). V dropped 3 bases and J dropped 4 bases, with 12 bases sitting between them. The CDR3 is 15 residues long. The germline gives CDR1 MDHEN, CDR2 SYDVKM. In nucleotides, the CDR3 is TGTGCCAGCAGTTTGGGCGGGATGAGCACCGGGGAGCTGTTTTTT. It is translated as CASSLGGMSTGELFF.

The genes are TRBV20-1 and TRBJ2-3; unclear D gene. The CDR3 extends over 14 amino acids. CDR1 and CDR2 from the germline V gene are DFQATT and SNEGSKA (reference sequence). Trimming removed 0 bases from V and 7 bases from J, with 14 bases in between. CDR3 in DNA: TGCAGTGCTAGAGATCCGACCTCGTGGAATACGCAGTATTTT. The encoded protein is CSARDPTSWNTQYF.

This rearrangement joins TRBV20-1 to TRBJ2-5; 8 bases align to TRBD1. J gave up 7 bases and V 5 bases, and 9 bases lay outside the gene matches. This CDR3 region has 13 residues. Germline-derived CDR1 and CDR2 are DFQATT and SNEGSKA (reference sequence). The CDR3 loop is CSASTGTGGTQYF. CDR3 DNA: TGCAGTGCTTCCACCGGGACAGGTGGGACCCAGTACTTC.

J is TRBJ2-5 and V is TRBV18, with 9 bases lining up with TRBD1. The J call may not be correct, given that the DNA end is closer to TRBJ2-7. The CDR3 has 14 amino acids. Per germline, CDR1 KGHSH and CDR2 LQKENI. The DNA of the CDR3 is TGTGCCAGCCCATCTGGACAGGGGTACTACGAGCAGTACTTC. It yields the protein CASPSGQGYYEQYF.

This clonotype was detected many times. V is TRBV6-4 and J is TRBJ2-3, with 8 bases matching TRBD1. CDR1 and CDR2 (germline): MRHNA, SNTAGT. This CDR3 spans 15 amino acids. V dropped 5 bases and J dropped 3; count of bases not matched to a gene: 7. CDR3 sequence reads: CASSQGQGATDTQYF. In DNA, the CDR3 is TGTGCCAGCAGTCAAGGGCAGGGGGCAACAGATACGCAGTATTTT.

A single count supports this clonotype. The chain joins TRBV28 to TRBJ1-2; 8 positions agree with TRBD1. Germline CDR1 MDHEN, CDR2 SYDVKM. The CDR3 extends over 14 amino acids. V was clipped by 5 bases and J by 7 bases; unmatched bases: 9. The CDR3 region has the DNA TGTGCCAGCAGTCCTGTGGACAGGGAGGCTGGCTACACCTTC. Amino acid sequence: CASSPVDREAGYTF.

The chain is built from TRBV7-2 and TRBJ1-6, with 8 bases fitting TRBD1. V shed 4 bases, J shed 10 bases, and the junction held 15 bases outside the gene matches. Germline CDR1 and CDR2: SGHTA and FQGNSA. The CDR3 is 17 residues long. CDR3 region: CASSSPTTGAPQSPLHF. CDR3 DNA sequence: TGTGCCAGCAGCTCCCCGACGACAGGGGCCCCTCAATCACCCCTCCACTTT.

This clonotype occurred a few times. The rearrangement links TRBV6-4 to TRBJ2-2, with TRBD2 as a possible D gene (6 bases). V was shortened by 6 bases and J by 3 bases, with 11 bases between the two germline ends. Germline V gene lookup returns CDR1 MRHNA and CDR2 SNTAGT. The CDR3 is made up of 14 amino acids. The CDR3 reads CASSTGGDTGELFF. The CDR3 region has the DNA TGTGCCAGCAGCACGGGCGGGGACACCGGGGAGCTGTTTTTT.

This clonotype was counted only a few times. This chain connects TRBV3-1 to TRBJ2-1; D might be TRBD1 (6 bases). Germline loops: CDR1 LGHDT, CDR2 YNNKEL (reference sequence). V was clipped by 4 bases and J by 8 bases, with 21 bases between them. This CDR3 has 16 residues. In DNA, the CDR3 is TGTGCCAGCAGCCCCCGGACAGTTCTCTCCGGGGATGAGCAGTTCTTC. Residues: CASSPRTVLSGDEQFF.

Here the CDR3 reads CASSQDRRPYEQYF. DNA for the CDR3: TGCGCCAGCAGCCAAGACCGCAGACCCTACGAGCAGTACTTC. This chain uses TRBV4-1 with TRBJ2-7; D is unclear. Germline assignment: CDR1 MGHRA and CDR2 YSYEKL. The CDR3 is 14 residues long. Trimming removed 0 bases from V and 2 bases from J, with 8 bases in between.

The rearrangement joins TRBV27 to TRBJ2-5; D gene uncertain. TRBJ2-7 explains the end of the DNA better; the J call may be wrong. This CDR3 has 14 amino acids. CDR1 MNHEY and CDR2 SMNVEV come from the germline V gene (reference sequence). The CDR3 loop reads CASSLFATQVEQYF. The CDR3 DNA is TGTGCCAGCAGTTTATTTGCTACCCAGGTCGAGCAGTACTTC.

Many counts were recorded for this clonotype. The rearrangement links TRBV21-1 to TRBJ2-7; the D call TRBD1 from the table was never checked on the DNA. TRBV21-1 is a listed pseudogene. The CDR3 runs 16 residues. The CDR3, as DNA: TGTGCCAGCAGCAAACATGGACAGGGATGGACCTACGAGCAGTACTTC. Translated, it gives CASSKHGQGWTYEQYF.

There are a few counts of this clonotype. J is TRBJ2-7 and V is TRBV15; D is undetermined. Germline-derived CDR1 and CDR2 are LNHNV and YYDKDF (reference sequence). This CDR3 has 12 residues. The ends were cut back, 5 bases at V and 0 bases at J, with 5 bases in the middle. The CDR3 region is CATSQVSYEQYF. CDR3 nucleotides: TGTGCCACCAGCCAGGTCTCCTACGAGCAGTACTTC.

About this clonotype: Germline and junction disagree at one end, which may indicate a read error. The chain is built from TRBV9 and TRBJ2-3; the D is unclear. This CDR3 comprises 13 residues. Germline assignment: CDR1 SGDLS and CDR2 YYNGEE. CDR3: CVSSVSITDTQYF. Written as DNA, the CDR3 is TGTGTCAGCAGTGTAAGCATCACAGATACGCAGTATTTT.

CDR3 loop: CANPTGTSSNNEQFF. CDR3 nucleotide sequence: TGTGCCAACCCAACCGGGACTAGCAGTAACAATGAGCAGTTCTTC. The rearrangement uses TRBV2 and TRBJ2-1; TRBD2 aligns across 9 bases. V lost 10 bases, J lost 5 bases, and 12 bases stayed unmatched. The germline CDR1 and CDR2 sequences are SNHLY and FYNNEI. The CDR3 spans 15 residues.

The table lists this clonotype with a few counts. This chain links TRBV4-3 with TRBJ1-1; unclear D gene. V was shortened by 0 bases and J by 1 base, with 9 bases between the two germline ends. Germline CDR1 reads LGHNA; CDR2 reads YSLEER. The CDR3 is made up of 15 amino acids. CDR3 in DNA: TGCGCCAGCAGCCAAGATATAGGCCGGAACACTGAAGCTTTCTTT. Its protein is CASSQDIGRNTEAFF.

The rearrangement uses TRBV27 and TRBJ1-2; weak D call: TRBD1 (6 bases). In germline, CDR1 is MNHEY, CDR2 SMNVEV (reference sequence). Trimming pared 5 bases from V and 4 bases from J, leaving 26 bases between. The CDR3 runs to 18 residues. CDR3 in amino acids: CASSLTVNAGEKGYGYTF. CDR3 DNA: TGTGCCAGCAGTCTCACTGTCAATGCAGGGGAGAAGGGCTATGGCTACACCTTC.

V and J are TRBV29-1 and TRBJ2-1; 14 positions match TRBD2. The junction had 4 bases not matched to a gene; V was cut back by 4 bases and J by 2 bases. Germline V gene sequence: CDR1 SQVTM, CDR2 ANQGSEA. This CDR3 region has 16 residues. The chain's CDR3 is CSVGGTSGSPYNEQFF. The CDR3 DNA is TGCAGCGTTGGGGGGACTAGCGGGAGTCCCTACAATGAGCAGTTCTTC.

This clonotype appeared a few times. The chain couples TRBV4-2 to TRBJ1-2; 7 bases are a match to TRBD1. CDR1 is LGHNA, CDR2 YNFKEQ, per germline. The V gene end was trimmed by 0 bases and the J gene end by 4 bases; junction bases not matched to a gene: 8. The CDR3 is 16 amino acids. The CDR3 DNA reads TGTGCCAGCAGCCAAGATCGGCAGGGGGTTTTCTATGGCTACACCTTC. Amino acids: CASSQDRQGVFYGYTF.

The chain recombines TRBV6-5 with TRBJ2-5; D not resolved. CDR1 and CDR2 (germline): MNHEY, SVGAGI. Trimming shortened V by 0 bases and J by 3 bases, and 14 bases separated the two germline ends. This CDR3 spans 16 amino acids. The CDR3 nucleotides are TGTGCCAGCAGTTACTCGCGCCCCGGGTTGGAAGAGACCCAGTACTTC. Protein product: CASSYSRPGLEETQYF.